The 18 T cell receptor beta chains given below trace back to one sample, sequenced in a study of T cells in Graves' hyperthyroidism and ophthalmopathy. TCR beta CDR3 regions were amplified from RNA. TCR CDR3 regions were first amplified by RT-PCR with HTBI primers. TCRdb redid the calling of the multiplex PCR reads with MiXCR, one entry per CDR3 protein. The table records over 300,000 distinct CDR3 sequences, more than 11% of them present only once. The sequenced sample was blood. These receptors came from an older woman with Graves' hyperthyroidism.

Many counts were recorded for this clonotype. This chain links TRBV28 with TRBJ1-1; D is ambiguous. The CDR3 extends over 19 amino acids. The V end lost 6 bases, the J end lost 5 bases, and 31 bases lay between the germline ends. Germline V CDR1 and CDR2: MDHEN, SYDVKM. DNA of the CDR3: TGTGCCAGCAGCTTTCCCACCTCCCGGGCAGGCCAAGAGTGGACTGAAGCTTTCTTT. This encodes CASSFPTSRAGQEWTEAFF.

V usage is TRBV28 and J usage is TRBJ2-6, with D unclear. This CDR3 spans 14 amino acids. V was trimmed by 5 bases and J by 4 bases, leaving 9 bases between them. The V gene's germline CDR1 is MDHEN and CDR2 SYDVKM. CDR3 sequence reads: CASSVFSGANVLTF. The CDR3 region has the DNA TGTGCCAGCAGTGTGTTCTCCGGGGCCAACGTCCTGACTTTC. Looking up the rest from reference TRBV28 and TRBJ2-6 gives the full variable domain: DVKVTQSSRYLVKRTGEKVFLECVQDMDHENMFWYRQDPGLGLRLIYFSYDVKMKEKGDIPEGYSVSREKKERFSLILESASTNQTSMYLCASSVFSGANVLTFGAGSRLTVL.

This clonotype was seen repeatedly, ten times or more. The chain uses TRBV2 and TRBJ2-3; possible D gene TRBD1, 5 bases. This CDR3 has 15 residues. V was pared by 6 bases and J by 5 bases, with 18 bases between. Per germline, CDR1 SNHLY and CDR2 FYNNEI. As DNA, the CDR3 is TGTGCCAGCAGGGGGCCCCGTGGCTTTGGAGATACGCAGTATTTT. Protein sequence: CASRGPRGFGDTQYF. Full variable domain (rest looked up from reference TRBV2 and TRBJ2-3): EPEVTQTPSHQVTQMGQEVILRCVPISNHLYFYWYRQILGQKVEFLVSFYNNEISEKSEIFDDQFSVERPDGSNFTLKIRSTKLEDSAMYFCASRGPRGFGDTQYFGPGTRLTVL.

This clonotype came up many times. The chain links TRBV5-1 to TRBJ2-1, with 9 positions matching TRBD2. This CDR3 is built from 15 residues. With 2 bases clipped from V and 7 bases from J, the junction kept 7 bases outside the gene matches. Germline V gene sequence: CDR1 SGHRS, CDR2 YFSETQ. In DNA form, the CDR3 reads TGCGCCAGCAGCTTCCTAGCGGGACCGGAGAATGAGCAGTTCTTC. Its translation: CASSFLAGPENEQFF.

The DNA of the CDR3 is TGCAGTGCTAGAGATTACAGGGTTAGAAGTTCACCCCTCCACTTT. This sequence encodes CSARDYRVRSSPLHF. The chain uses TRBV20-1 and TRBJ1-6; the D gene is possibly TRBD1 (6 bases). CDR1 and CDR2 (germline): DFQATT, SNEGSKA (reference sequence). The length of the CDR3 is 15 residues. Trimming took 0 bases from V and 9 from J, leaving 15 bases between them.

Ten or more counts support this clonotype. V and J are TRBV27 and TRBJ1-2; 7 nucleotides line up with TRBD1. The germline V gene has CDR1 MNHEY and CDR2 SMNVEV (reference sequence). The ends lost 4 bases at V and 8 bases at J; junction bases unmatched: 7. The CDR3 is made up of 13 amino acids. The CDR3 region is CASSSRQGGGYTF. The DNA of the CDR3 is TGTGCCAGCAGTTCGCGACAGGGCGGAGGCTACACCTTC.

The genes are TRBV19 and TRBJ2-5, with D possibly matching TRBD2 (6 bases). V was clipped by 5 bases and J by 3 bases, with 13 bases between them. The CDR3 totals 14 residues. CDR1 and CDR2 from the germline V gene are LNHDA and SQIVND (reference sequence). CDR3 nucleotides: TGTGCCAGTAGTCGGCGGGGAGTTGAAGAGACCCAGTACTTC. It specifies CASSRRGVEETQYF.

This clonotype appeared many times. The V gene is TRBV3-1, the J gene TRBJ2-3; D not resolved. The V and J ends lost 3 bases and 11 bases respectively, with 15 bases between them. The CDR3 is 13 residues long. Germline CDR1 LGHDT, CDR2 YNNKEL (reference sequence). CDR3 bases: TGTGCCAGCAGCCAGAGACCCTCCGTGGGGCAGTATTTT. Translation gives CASSQRPSVGQYF.

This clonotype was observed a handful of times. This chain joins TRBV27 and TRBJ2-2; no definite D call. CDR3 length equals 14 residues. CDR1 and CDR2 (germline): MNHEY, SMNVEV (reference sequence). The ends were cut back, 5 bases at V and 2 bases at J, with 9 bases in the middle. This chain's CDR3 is CASSITANTGELFF. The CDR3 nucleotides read TGTGCCAGCAGTATTACGGCTAACACCGGGGAGCTGTTTTTT.

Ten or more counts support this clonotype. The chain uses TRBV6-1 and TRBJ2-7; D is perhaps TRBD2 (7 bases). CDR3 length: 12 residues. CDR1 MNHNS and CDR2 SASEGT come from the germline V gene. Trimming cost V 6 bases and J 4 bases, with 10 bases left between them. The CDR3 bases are TGTGCCAGCAGAGGGGGGGGGTACGAGCAGTACTTC. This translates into CASRGGGYEQYF.

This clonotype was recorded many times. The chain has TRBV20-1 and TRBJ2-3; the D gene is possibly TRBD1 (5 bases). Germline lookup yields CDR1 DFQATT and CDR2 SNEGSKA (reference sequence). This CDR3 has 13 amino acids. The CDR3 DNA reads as TGCAGCGTCGCATGGGGCCGGTCAGATACGCAGTATTTT. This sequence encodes CSVAWGRSDTQYF.

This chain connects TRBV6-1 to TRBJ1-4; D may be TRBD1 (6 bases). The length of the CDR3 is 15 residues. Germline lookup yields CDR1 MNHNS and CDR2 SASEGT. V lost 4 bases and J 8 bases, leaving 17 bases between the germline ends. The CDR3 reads CASSGRRGPEEKLFF. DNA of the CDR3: TGTGCCAGCAGTGGCCGGCGGGGGCCCGAGGAAAAACTGTTTTTT.

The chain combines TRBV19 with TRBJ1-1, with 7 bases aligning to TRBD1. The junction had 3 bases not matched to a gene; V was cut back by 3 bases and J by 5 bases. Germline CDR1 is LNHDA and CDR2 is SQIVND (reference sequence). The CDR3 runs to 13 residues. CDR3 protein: CASSIGQATEAFF. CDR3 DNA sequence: TGTGCCAGTAGTATTGGACAGGCGACTGAAGCTTTCTTT.

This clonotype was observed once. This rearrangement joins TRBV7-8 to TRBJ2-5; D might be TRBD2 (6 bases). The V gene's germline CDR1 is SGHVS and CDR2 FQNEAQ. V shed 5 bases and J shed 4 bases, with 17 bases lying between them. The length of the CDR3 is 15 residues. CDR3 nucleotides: TGTGCCAGCAGCCGACCCGGGACTGTCAGAGAGACCCAGTACTTC. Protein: CASSRPGTVRETQYF.

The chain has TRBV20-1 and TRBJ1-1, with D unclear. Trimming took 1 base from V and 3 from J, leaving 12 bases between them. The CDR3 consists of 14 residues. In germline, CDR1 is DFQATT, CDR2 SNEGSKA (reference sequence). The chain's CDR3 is CSARVEGGYTEAFF. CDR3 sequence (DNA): TGCAGTGCTAGAGTAGAGGGAGGGTACACTGAAGCTTTCTTT.

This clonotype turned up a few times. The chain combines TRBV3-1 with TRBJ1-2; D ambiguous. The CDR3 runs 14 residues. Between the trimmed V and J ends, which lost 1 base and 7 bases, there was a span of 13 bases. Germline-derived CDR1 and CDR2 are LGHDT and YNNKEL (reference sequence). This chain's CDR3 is CASSQGVGAGGYTF. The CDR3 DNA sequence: TGTGCCAGCAGCCAAGGCGTGGGCGCGGGTGGCTACACCTTC.

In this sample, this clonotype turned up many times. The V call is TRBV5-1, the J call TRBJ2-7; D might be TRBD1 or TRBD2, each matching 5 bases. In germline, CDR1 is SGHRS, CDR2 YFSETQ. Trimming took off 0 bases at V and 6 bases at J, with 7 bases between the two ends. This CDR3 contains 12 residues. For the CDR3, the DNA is TGCGCCAGCAGCTTGGTGGGGACCGAGCAGTACTTC. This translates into CASSLVGTEQYF. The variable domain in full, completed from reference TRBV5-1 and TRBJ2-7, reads KAGVTQTPRYLIKTRGQQVTLSCSPISGHRSVSWYQQTPGQGLQFLFEYFSETQRNKGNFPGRFSGRQFSNSRSEMNVSTLELGDSALYLCASSLVGTEQYFGPGTRLTVT.

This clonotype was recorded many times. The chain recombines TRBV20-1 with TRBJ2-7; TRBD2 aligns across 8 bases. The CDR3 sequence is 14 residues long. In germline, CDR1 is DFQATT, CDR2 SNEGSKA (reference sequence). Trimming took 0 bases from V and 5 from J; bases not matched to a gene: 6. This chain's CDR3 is CSARDPAGADEQYF. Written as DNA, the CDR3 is TGCAGTGCTAGAGATCCAGCGGGAGCTGACGAGCAGTACTTC.